This TCR beta chain is from a study of cytomegalovirus exposure and HLA in healthy donors. This CDR3 spans 15 amino acids. Germline V gene data show CDR1 as LNHDA and CDR2 as SQIVND (reference sequence). V was clipped by 5 bases and J by 6 bases; unmatched bases: 8. The PCR employed 60 Vbeta primers together with 13 Jbeta primers. Libraries were prepared by immunoSEQ multiplex PCR; TCRdb keeps only in-frame clonotypes and omits some of them. The sample yields just over 150,000 clones, 70% to 90% seen once. The sequence was obtained from a man younger than 35 in good health and CMV-seropositive. The sequenced sample consisted of PBMCs. The V call is TRBV19, the J call TRBJ2-7, with TRBD1 identical over 12 bases. The CDR3 reads CASSPWDRGPLEQYF. The CDR3 DNA reads as TGTGCCAGTAGTCCATGGGACAGGGGGCCTCTCGAGCAGTACTTC.